The present entry profiles one T cell receptor beta chain with its context. Its antigen is currently unknown. This entry comes from a study of regulatory T cells in long-lasting Graves disease. Study observations and caveats: Investigators studied peripheral blood only, not thyroid tissue. Lower TCR diversity characterized persistent Graves' patients relative to newly diagnosed patients. It was in persistent disease that TRBV28, TRBJ1-2 and TRBJ2-5 were favored.

TCRdb recomputed calls from the reads with MiXCR, one row per CDR3 protein. The data hold approximately 1,700 distinct CDR3 sequences, with 56% observed a single time. V was shortened by 1 base and J by 0 bases, with 1 base between the two germline ends. The CDR3 extends over 13 amino acids. Germline V gene lookup returns CDR1 LGHDT and CDR2 YNNKEL (reference sequence). RNA from PBMCs was the source of the TCR library. The TCR originated in a human donor with Graves disease. The sequencing used peripheral blood mononuclear cells (PBMCs), collected with antithyroid drug treatment, in newly diagnosed or persistent Graves disease (not recorded which). This chain links TRBV3-1 with TRBJ2-4; unclear D gene. The CDR3 protein is CASSQGAKNIQYF. Written as DNA, the CDR3 is TGTGCCAGCAGCCAAGGAGCCAAAAACATTCAGTACTTC.